A single sample is the source of the 17 T cell receptor beta chains below, sequenced in a study of T cell repertoires in cytomegalovirus infection. Their cognate antigens are unknown. TCRdb called the reads again in MiXCR, with one record for every CDR3 protein. Among some 920,000 distinct CDR3 sequences listed, under 40% were seen once. Here the sequenced sample was cultured CD8+ T cells from PBMCs, taken from culture after CMV antigen stimulation. These receptors came from a human donor in good health (CMV status not recorded). Some clones in this sample may be carry-over from other donors' samples.

This chain connects TRBV29-1 to TRBJ2-1; 9 bases match TRBD1. CDR3 size: 14 residues. V trimming: 4 bases; J trimming: 3 bases; junction bases outside the gene matches: 4. Germline V gene lookup returns CDR1 SQVTM and CDR2 ANQGSEA. CDR3 coding DNA: TGCAGCGTTGGGACAGGGGAGGACTACAATGAGCAGTTCTTC. It translates to CSVGTGEDYNEQFF.

The J gene is TRBJ2-5, the V gene TRBV9; D gene uncertain. Trimming removed 2 bases at V and 4 bases at J, with 18 bases between. This CDR3 is 16 amino acids long. Germline CDR1 reads SGDLS; CDR2 reads YYNGEE. As DNA, the CDR3 is TGTGCCAGCAGCGTCCTTGGGTGGGCCGATGGAGAGACCCAGTACTTC. Translated, it gives CASSVLGWADGETQYF.

This clonotype was counted at least ten times. At one end the junction does not follow the germline gene, possibly because of a read error. This chain links TRBV9 with TRBJ2-1, with 9 positions matching TRBD1. This CDR3 contains 15 residues. Germline CDR1 is SGDLS and CDR2 is YYNGEE. CDR3 in amino acids: CASSVGTGSYNEQFF. Here the CDR3 DNA reads TGTGCTAGCAGCGTTGGGACAGGGTCCTACAATGAGCAGTTCTTC.

A few counts support this clonotype. This chain uses TRBV7-9 with TRBJ1-6; D unclear. Trimming removed 0 bases from V and 12 bases from J, with 9 bases in between. CDR3 size: 13 residues. Germline V gives CDR1 SEHNR, CDR2 FQNEAQ (reference sequence). The CDR3 DNA reads TGTGCCAGCAGCTTAGCGCCACCCCAACCCCTCCACTTT. It specifies CASSLAPPQPLHF.

This clonotype has ten or more counts. The chain couples TRBV7-9 to TRBJ1-5, with TRBD1 as a possible D gene (5 bases). The V and J ends lost 5 bases and 1 base respectively, with 12 bases between them. This CDR3 comprises 15 residues. CDR1 SEHNR and CDR2 FQNEAQ come from the germline V gene (reference sequence). The CDR3: CASSRGPLSNQPQHF. CDR3 DNA: TGTGCCAGCAGCCGGGGACCGCTCAGCAATCAGCCCCAGCATTTT.

In regard to this clonotype: This may arise from a read error, as a much more abundant clone is one base away. The chain links TRBV12-3 or TRBV12-4 to TRBJ1-2, with 8 bases that match TRBD1. V shed 4 bases and J 4 bases; nucleotides not matched to a gene: 8. The CDR3 covers 15 residues. CDR3 loop: CASSSSTGGSYGYTF. CDR3 coding DNA: TGTGCCAGCAGTTCATCCACAGGGGGTTCCTATGGCTACACCTTC.

The V gene is TRBV6-5, the J gene TRBJ1-2; D gene uncertain. The CDR3 runs 16 residues. V lost 0 bases to trimming and J lost 4 bases, with 15 bases between them. The germline CDR1 and CDR2 sequences are MNHEY and SVGAGI. The CDR3 loop reads CASSYSRREGTYGYTF. For the CDR3, the DNA is TGTGCCAGCAGTTACTCGAGGAGGGAAGGTACCTATGGCTACACCTTC.

Ten or more counts support this clonotype. This rearrangement joins TRBV7-8 to TRBJ1-2, with TRBD1 as a possible D gene (5 bases). V gave up 5 bases and J gave up 5 bases, with 15 bases separating them. The CDR3 covers 14 residues. The V gene's germline CDR1 is SGHVS and CDR2 FQNEAQ. This CDR3 reads CASSPRGGGYGYTF. CDR3 nucleotide sequence: TGTGCCAGCAGCCCCCGGGGGGGGGGATATGGCTACACCTTC.

This clonotype has only a few counts. The chain links TRBV19 to TRBJ2-1; D is perhaps TRBD2 (6 bases). The germline V gene encodes CDR1 LNHDA and CDR2 SQIVND (reference sequence). There are 16 residues in the CDR3. V was cut by 3 bases and J by 5 bases, with 17 bases left in between. CDR3 DNA: TGTGCCAGTAGTATGGTCTGGGCGGGGCTAGACAATGAGCAGTTCTTC. Its translation is CASSMVWAGLDNEQFF.

The J gene is TRBJ2-3, the V gene TRBV6-1; 13 positions match TRBD2. Germline V gives CDR1 MNHNS, CDR2 SASEGT. V shed 0 bases, J shed 2 bases, and the junction held 5 bases outside the gene matches. This CDR3 is built from 18 residues. The CDR3 spells CASSEAGTSGDLTDTQYF. The CDR3 bases are TGTGCCAGCAGTGAAGCGGGGACTAGCGGGGACCTCACAGATACGCAGTATTTT.

The chain's CDR3 is CASRDSDWETQYF. The CDR3, as DNA: TGCGCCAGCAGGGACAGTGATTGGGAGACCCAGTACTTC. This sequence joins TRBV10-2 and TRBJ2-5; D may be TRBD1 (6 bases). CDR1 is WSHSY and CDR2 is SAAADI in the germline V gene. The CDR3 sequence is 13 residues long. V shed 6 bases and J shed 5 bases, with 13 bases lying between them.

V gene TRBV12-3 or TRBV12-4 combines with J gene TRBJ2-2; maybe TRBD2 (5 bases). The V gene lost 0 bases and the J gene lost 1 base, with 6 bases spanning the gap. The CDR3 runs 15 residues. Written as DNA, the CDR3 is TGTGCCAGCAGTTTAGCGGAGGTGAACACCGGGGAGCTGTTTTTT. As protein: CASSLAEVNTGELFF.

The chain recombines TRBV20-1 with TRBJ2-7, with 8 nucleotides matching TRBD1. CDR3 length: 14 amino acids. Looked up from germline, CDR1 is DFQATT and CDR2 is SNEGSKA (reference sequence). V shed 5 bases and J 0 bases; nucleotides not matched to a gene: 6. CDR3 nucleotides: TGCAGTGCTCAGGACAGGGAGAGCTCCTACGAGCAGTACGTC. Translation: CSAQDRESSYEQYV.

The rearrangement links TRBV10-3 to TRBJ1-2, with D unclear. Trimming removed 6 bases at V and 6 bases at J, with 8 bases between. Germline V gene sequence: CDR1 ENHRY, CDR2 SYGVKD. The CDR3 runs to 11 residues. Written as DNA, the CDR3 is TGTGCCATCAGACAGAAGGATGGCTACACCTTC. Translated: CAIRQKDGYTF.

This sequence joins TRBV5-4 and TRBJ1-1; maybe TRBD1 (5 bases). The V and J ends lost 2 bases and 1 base respectively, with 18 bases between them. Germline CDR1 SGHNT, CDR2 YYREEE (reference sequence). This CDR3 is built from 17 residues. The CDR3 is CASSFKWGADRNTEAFF. DNA for the CDR3: TGTGCCAGCAGCTTTAAGTGGGGCGCGGATAGGAACACTGAAGCTTTCTTT.

V is TRBV15 and J is TRBJ2-1, with a tentative D call TRBD1 (7 bases). Germline-derived CDR1 and CDR2 are LNHNV and YYDKDF (reference sequence). Trimming stripped 8 bases from V and 3 bases from J, with 14 bases between. The CDR3 totals 14 residues. The CDR3 nucleotides read TGTGCCACCGGGGGGACAGACTACTACAATGAGCAGTTCTTC. Amino acids: CATGGTDYYNEQFF.

The chain combines TRBV20-1 with TRBJ2-7, with 10 bases identical to TRBD1. This CDR3 has 14 amino acids. From germline, CDR1 is DFQATT and CDR2 SNEGSKA (reference sequence). The J segment lost 3 bases and the V segment lost 0 bases, leaving 2 bases of the junction unmatched. The CDR3 coding sequence is TGCAGTGCTAGAGATCGGACAGGGGGCTACGAGCAGTACTTC. Its translation: CSARDRTGGYEQYF.